This entry lists 26 T cell receptor beta chains sequenced from one sample in a study of T cells in Graves' hyperthyroidism and ophthalmopathy. RNA transcripts served as the template for amplifying TCR beta CDR3 regions. TCR CDR3 underwent first-round RT-PCR with the HTBI primer set. TCRdb fed the multiplex PCR reads into MiXCR, producing one record per CDR3 protein. The sample lists about 320,000 distinct CDR3 sequences; approximately 16% were seen once. The sequenced sample consisted of blood. The origin of the receptors is a man under 40 with Graves' hyperthyroidism.

The chain is built from TRBV7-2 and TRBJ1-5, with 7 bases matching TRBD1. The germline CDR1 and CDR2 sequences are SGHTA and FQGNSA. V shed 5 bases, J shed 7 bases, and the junction held 8 bases outside the gene matches. This CDR3 region has 14 residues. CDR3 residues: CASSQTGPGQPQHF. As DNA, the CDR3 is TGTGCCAGCAGCCAGACAGGGCCGGGCCAGCCCCAGCATTTT.

This clonotype was picked up a small number of times. This sequence joins TRBV19 and TRBJ1-5; no definite D call. The V gene's germline CDR1 is LNHDA and CDR2 SQIVND (reference sequence). This CDR3 is built from 13 residues. Deletions cut 3 bases from V and 5 bases from J, with 8 bases between. The chain's CDR3 is CASSILGDQPQHF. The DNA for the CDR3 is TGTGCCAGTAGTATCTTGGGTGATCAGCCCCAGCATTTT.

This clonotype was counted between two and nine times. V gene TRBV19 combines with J gene TRBJ1-5; D remains ambiguous. This CDR3 is built from 15 residues. V shed 1 base and J shed 6 bases, with 13 bases lying between them. CDR1 and CDR2 from the germline V gene are LNHDA and SQIVND (reference sequence). CDR3 residues: CASSIGPDVGQPQHF. CDR3 sequence (DNA): TGTGCCAGTAGTATAGGACCGGACGTCGGTCAGCCCCAGCATTTT.

The sample holds one count of this clonotype. The chain has TRBV3-1 and TRBJ2-7; 8 bases are a match to TRBD1. This CDR3 has 14 residues. From germline, CDR1 is LGHDT and CDR2 YNNKEL (reference sequence). With V trimmed by 1 base and J by 7 bases, 6 bases remained unmatched. CDR3 DNA sequence: TGTGCCAGCAGCCAAGGGACAGGGAAGAGGGAGCAGTACTTC. This sequence encodes CASSQGTGKREQYF.

In its sample, this clonotype was seen many times. The rearrangement uses TRBV11-3 and TRBJ2-1, with D possibly matching TRBD2 (5 bases). The germline V gene encodes CDR1 SGHNT and CDR2 YENEEA. The CDR3 has 16 residues. V was trimmed by 5 bases and J by 7 bases, leaving 21 bases between them. The DNA of the CDR3 is TGTGCCAGCAGCGCCCGAACGAGCGGTCTGGGGAATGAGCAGTTCTTC. It specifies CASSARTSGLGNEQFF.

The V call is TRBV12-3 or TRBV12-4, the J call TRBJ2-7; either TRBD1 or TRBD2 may fit D (5 bases each). This CDR3 region has 14 residues. Between the trimmed V and J ends, which lost 1 base and 3 bases, there was a span of 10 bases. CDR3 nucleotide sequence: TGTGCCAGCAGTTTAGGGGGGATCAGCTACGAGCAGTACTTC. It specifies CASSLGGISYEQYF.

CDR3 amino acids: CSARQNRGGTETQYF. The CDR3 DNA follows: TGCAGTGCTAGACAGAACCGGGGAGGCACGGAGACCCAGTACTTC. The chain couples TRBV20-1 to TRBJ2-5, with D possibly being TRBD2 (6 bases). Trimming left V 2 bases short and J 5 bases short, with 18 bases between. Germline values: CDR1 DFQATT, CDR2 SNEGSKA (reference sequence). The CDR3 runs to 15 residues.

This clonotype was seen repeatedly, ten times or more. The chain combines TRBV2 with TRBJ1-2; 8 nucleotides align to TRBD1. Germline V lookup: CDR1 SNHLY, CDR2 FYNNEI. The CDR3 consists of 14 residues. V was pared by 5 bases and J by 6 bases, with 8 bases of the junction left unmatched. Here the CDR3 reads CASSQPGGSHGYTF. Written as DNA, the CDR3 is TGTGCCAGCAGTCAGCCAGGGGGCTCCCATGGCTACACCTTC.

Only a few counts were recorded for this clonotype. The chain links TRBV6-1 to TRBJ2-5; D possibly corresponds to TRBD2 (5 bases). In germline, CDR1 is MNHNS, CDR2 SASEGT. The CDR3 runs to 14 residues. V shed 1 base and J shed 3 bases, with 9 bases lying between them. The CDR3 bases are TGTGCCAGCAGTGAAGTACTAGTTGAAGAGACCCAGTACTTC. This gives the protein CASSEVLVEETQYF.

This clonotype was detected a few times. This clone may be a read error of a much larger clone one base away. The rearrangement uses TRBV5-1 and TRBJ2-7; the D gene could be TRBD1 or TRBD2 (6 bases each). V was shortened by 1 base and J by 4 bases, with 15 bases between the two germline ends. CDR1 SGHRS and CDR2 YFSETQ come from the germline V gene. This CDR3 has 15 amino acids. CDR3 sequence (DNA): TGCGCCAGCAGCTTGCCATCTCGGGGGCCGTACGAGCAGTACTTC. Its protein product is CASSLPSRGPYEQYF.

This clonotype has only a few counts. The gene calls are TRBV25-1 and TRBJ1-2; 11 bases agree with TRBD1. The CDR3 is made up of 15 amino acids. V dropped 3 bases and J dropped 8; count of bases not matched to a gene: 8. CDR1 is MGHDK and CDR2 is SYGVNS in the germline V gene. For the CDR3, the DNA is TGTGCCAGCAGTGATCCTGGACAGGGGGCAAAGGGCTACACCTTC. Protein product: CASSDPGQGAKGYTF.

This clonotype was recorded many times. CDR3 in DNA: TGCGCCAGCAGCTTGGCCCCAGGGGCCACTGAAGCTTTCTTT. This encodes CASSLAPGATEAFF. The V and J genes are TRBV5-1 and TRBJ1-1; a weak D match, TRBD1 (6 bases). CDR3 length: 14 residues. In germline, CDR1 is SGHRS, CDR2 YFSETQ. V lost 0 bases and J lost 4, with 10 bases in between.

This clonotype was seen a single time. The chain has TRBV11-2 and TRBJ2-2; D not resolved. The CDR3 extends over 14 amino acids. Germline V gene sequence: CDR1 SGHAT, CDR2 FQNNGV. V was clipped by 0 bases and J by 4 bases, with 6 bases between them. The CDR3 spells CASSLERPTGELFF. The DNA of the CDR3 is TGTGCCAGCAGCTTAGAAAGGCCCACCGGGGAGCTGTTTTTT.

This rearrangement joins TRBV29-1 to TRBJ1-1; D is unclear. Trimming left V 6 bases short and J 3 bases short, with 11 bases between. Germline V gives CDR1 SQVTM, CDR2 ANQGSEA. The CDR3 sequence is 12 residues long. DNA of the CDR3: TGCAGCGTCACGGTCAGGCACACTGAAGCTTTCTTT. Its translation is CSVTVRHTEAFF. The variable domain in full, completed from reference TRBV29-1 and TRBJ1-1, reads SAVISQKPSRDICQRGTSLTIQCQVDSQVTMMFWYRQQPGQSLTLIATANQGSEATYESGFVIDKFPISRPNLTFSTLTVSNMSPEDSSIYLCSVTVRHTEAFFGQGTRLTVV.

The chain couples TRBV11-3 to TRBJ1-2; possible D gene TRBD1, 5 bases. V shed 1 base and J shed 4 bases, with 13 bases lying between them. The CDR3 loop spans 15 amino acids. The germline V gene encodes CDR1 SGHNT and CDR2 YENEEA. The CDR3 sequence: CASSLADGATYGYTF. DNA for the CDR3: TGTGCCAGCAGCTTAGCCGATGGGGCAACCTATGGCTACACCTTC.

This clonotype was found many times. The V call is TRBV11-3, the J call TRBJ2-7; TRBD2 agrees at 16 bases. Germline assignment: CDR1 SGHNT and CDR2 YENEEA. V lost 5 bases and J lost 5; bases outside the gene matches: 18. This CDR3 has 20 residues. In DNA form, the CDR3 reads TGTGCCAGCAGCACGGTCCAATCCGGGACTAGCGGGAGGGTACTCGACGAGCAGTACTTC. Translation: CASSTVQSGTSGRVLDEQYF. Full variable domain (remainder filled in from reference TRBV11-3 and TRBJ2-7): EAGVVQSPRYKIIEKKQPVAFWCNPISGHNTLYWYLQNLGQGPELLIRYENEEAVDDSQLPKDRFSAERLKGVDSTLKIQPAELGDSAVYLCASSTVQSGTSGRVLDEQYFGPGTRLTVT.

This chain joins TRBV7-9 and TRBJ1-1; 10 positions match TRBD1. This CDR3 region has 15 residues. Germline-derived CDR1 and CDR2 are SEHNR and FQNEAQ (reference sequence). Trimming at V came to 6 bases and at J to 6 bases, leaving 10 bases not matched to a gene. The CDR3 coding sequence is TGTGCCAGCAGTAACCCCCGGGACAGGGGCCCTGAAGCTTTCTTT. The encoded protein is CASSNPRDRGPEAFF.

Ten or more counts support this clonotype. This chain connects TRBV2 to TRBJ2-6, with D unresolved. Germline V gene data show CDR1 as SNHLY and CDR2 as FYNNEI. The V and J ends lost 7 bases and 0 bases respectively, with 4 bases between them. This CDR3 contains 13 residues. The CDR3 DNA sequence: TGTGCCAGCATGAACTCTGGGGCCAACGTCCTGACTTTC. Amino acids: CASMNSGANVLTF.

This clonotype came up many times. The chain is built from TRBV20-1 and TRBJ1-5, with D perhaps matching TRBD1 (6 bases). Germline V gene data show CDR1 as DFQATT and CDR2 as SNEGSKA (reference sequence). V lost 1 base, J lost 2 bases, and 12 bases lay in between. The CDR3 is 15 amino acids. CDR3: CSARARGLRNQPQHF. DNA for the CDR3: TGCAGTGCTAGAGCCCGGGGGCTACGCAATCAGCCCCAGCATTTT.

This clonotype came up many times. The V call is TRBV7-8, the J call TRBJ2-2, with 13 positions matching TRBD2. The V gene's germline CDR1 is SGHVS and CDR2 FQNEAQ. CDR3 length: 15 amino acids. The V segment lost 3 bases and the J segment 6 bases; nucleotides outside the gene matches: 1. The CDR3 loop reads CASSFGLAGAGELFF. CDR3 nucleotides: TGTGCCAGCAGCTTCGGACTAGCGGGAGCCGGGGAGCTGTTTTTT.

As DNA, the CDR3 is TGCAGTGCTAGAGAGGGGGGAAATTCAGAGACCCAGTACTTC. Its translation is CSAREGGNSETQYF. This rearrangement joins TRBV20-1 to TRBJ2-5; D perhaps matches TRBD2 (6 bases). CDR3 length equals 14 residues. The V end lost 0 bases, the J end lost 4 bases, and 12 bases lay between the germline ends. Germline V lookup: CDR1 DFQATT, CDR2 SNEGSKA (reference sequence).

This clonotype was picked up many times. In DNA, the CDR3 is TGCGCCAGCAGCCCACAGGACTACAGGGATGTGAACACTGAAGCTTTCTTT. This sequence encodes CASSPQDYRDVNTEAFF. The chain employs TRBV4-1 and TRBJ1-1, with D perhaps TRBD1 (6 bases). CDR1 is MGHRA and CDR2 is YSYEKL in the germline V gene. The CDR3 extends over 17 amino acids. Trimming pared 4 bases from V and 0 bases from J, leaving 18 bases between.

This clonotype was seen only a few times. The chain combines TRBV5-6 with TRBJ2-2, with TRBD2 as a possible D gene (5 bases). Germline V gives CDR1 SGHDT, CDR2 YYEEEE. This CDR3 spans 14 amino acids. Trimming shortened V by 2 bases and J by 5 bases, and 10 bases separated the two germline ends. The CDR3 DNA sequence: TGTGCCAGCAGCTTCGGATCGGGGACCGGGGAGCTGTTTTTT. This gives the protein CASSFGSGTGELFF.

This clonotype was counted many times. The chain is built from TRBV2 and TRBJ1-1, with D possibly TRBD1 on 5 matching bases. The germline V and J ends were trimmed by 6 bases and 2 bases, with 10 bases remaining between them. This CDR3 region has 13 residues. Germline V gene lookup returns CDR1 SNHLY and CDR2 FYNNEI. CDR3 protein: CASSGQFNTEAFF. CDR3 nucleotides: TGTGCCAGCAGCGGACAATTTAACACTGAAGCTTTCTTT.

The chain recombines TRBV30 with TRBJ2-1, with D perhaps TRBD2 (5 bases). Looked up from germline, CDR1 is GTSNPN and CDR2 is SVGIG (reference sequence). CDR3 length equals 14 residues. V lost 0 bases and J lost 7, with 13 bases in between. CDR3 residues: CAWSVGGGMNEQFF. In nucleotides, the CDR3 is TGTGCCTGGAGTGTAGGCGGAGGCATGAATGAGCAGTTCTTC.

In its sample, this clonotype was seen once. This chain links TRBV20-1 with TRBJ2-3, with a weak D call TRBD1 (6 bases). Deletions cut 0 bases from V and 0 bases from J, with 13 bases between. The CDR3 runs to 16 residues. Looked up from germline, CDR1 is DFQATT and CDR2 is SNEGSKA (reference sequence). This CDR3 is CSARDRKGHSTDTQYF. In DNA form, the CDR3 reads TGCAGTGCTAGAGATAGGAAGGGACACAGCACAGATACGCAGTATTTT.